This T cell receptor (beta chain) was documented in a study of T-cell reconstitution after alpha-beta-depleted transplantation in children. Study-wide results and caveats: Several hundred expanded graft clones reportedly gave rise to the alpha-beta T cells present about two months after transplant. When one year had passed after transplant, most T-cell counts and diversity came from newly produced T cells.

Preparation of the TCRbeta library was carried out with unique molecular identifiers. A single record per CDR3 protein comes from TCRdb applying MiXCR to the PCR reads. The table records fewer than 350,000 distinct CDR3 sequences, roughly 7.8% of them present only once. On this clonotype: Antigen: not known.

CDR1 and CDR2 (germline): SGDLS, YYNGEE. Trimming pared 0 bases from V and 4 bases from J, leaving 20 bases between. CDR3 length: 18 amino acids. The chain couples TRBV9 to TRBJ1-3; the D gene is possibly TRBD1 (5 bases). The TCR comes from a female patient aged 2-15 years who had a stem cell transplant for Fanconi anemia, so the T cells may come from the graft donor. The specimen was peripheral blood, collected 360 days after TCRalphabeta/CD19-depleted stem cell transplant. The CDR3 nucleotides are TGTGCCAGCAGCGTAGGAGGCCCCCTTGGGGCGGCGGGAAACACCATATATTTT. This sequence encodes CASSVGGPLGAAGNTIYF. Complete variable domain (other parts from reference TRBV9 and TRBJ1-3): DSGVTQTPKHLITATGQRVTLRCSPRSGDLSVYWYQQSLDQGLQFLIQYYNGEERAKGNILERFSAQQFPDLHSELNLSSLELGDSALYFCASSVGGPLGAAGNTIYFGEGSWLTVV.